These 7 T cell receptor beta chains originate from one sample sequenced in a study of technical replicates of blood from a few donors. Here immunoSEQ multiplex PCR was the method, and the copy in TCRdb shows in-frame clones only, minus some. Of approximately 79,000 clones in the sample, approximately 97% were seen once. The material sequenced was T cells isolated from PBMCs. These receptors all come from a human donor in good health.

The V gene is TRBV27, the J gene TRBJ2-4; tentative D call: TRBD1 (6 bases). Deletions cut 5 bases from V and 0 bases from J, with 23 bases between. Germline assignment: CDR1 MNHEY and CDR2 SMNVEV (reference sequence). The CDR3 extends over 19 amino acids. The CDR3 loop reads CASSPVPQTGMLAKNIQYF. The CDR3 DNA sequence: TGTGCCAGCAGTCCAGTTCCCCAGACAGGAATGCTAGCCAAAAACATTCAGTACTTC.

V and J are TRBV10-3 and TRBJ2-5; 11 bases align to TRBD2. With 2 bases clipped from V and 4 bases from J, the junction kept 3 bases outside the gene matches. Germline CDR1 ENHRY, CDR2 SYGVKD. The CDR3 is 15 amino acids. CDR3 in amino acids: CAISEGGTSGETQYF. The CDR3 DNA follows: TGTGCCATCAGTGAGGGAGGGACTAGCGGAGAGACCCAGTACTTC.

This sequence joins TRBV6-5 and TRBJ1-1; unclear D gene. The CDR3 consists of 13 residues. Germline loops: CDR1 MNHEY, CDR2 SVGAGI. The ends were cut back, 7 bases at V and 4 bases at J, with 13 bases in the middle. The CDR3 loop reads CASTGLVSTEAFF. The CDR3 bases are TGTGCCAGCACAGGTTTAGTCTCCACTGAAGCTTTCTTT.

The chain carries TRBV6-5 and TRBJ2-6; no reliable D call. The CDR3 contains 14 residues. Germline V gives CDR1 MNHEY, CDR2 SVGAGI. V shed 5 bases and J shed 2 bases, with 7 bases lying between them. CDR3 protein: CASSRSTGANVLTF. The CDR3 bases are TGTGCCAGCAGTCGTAGCACTGGGGCCAACGTCCTGACTTTC.

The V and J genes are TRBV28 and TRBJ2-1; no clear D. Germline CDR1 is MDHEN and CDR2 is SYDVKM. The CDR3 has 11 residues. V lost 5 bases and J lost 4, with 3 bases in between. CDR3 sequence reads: CASSPYNEQFF. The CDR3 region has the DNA TGTGCCAGCAGTCCGTACAATGAGCAGTTCTTC.

The CDR3 sequence: CASSPRGANGNTIYF. The CDR3 DNA reads as TGTGCCAGCAGCCCCAGGGGAGCGAATGGAAACACCATATATTTT. The chain recombines TRBV7-6 with TRBJ1-3; a possible D gene is TRBD1 (6 bases). CDR3 length: 15 amino acids. Trimming left V 5 bases short and J 3 bases short, with 14 bases between. Germline V gives CDR1 SGHVS, CDR2 FNYEAQ.

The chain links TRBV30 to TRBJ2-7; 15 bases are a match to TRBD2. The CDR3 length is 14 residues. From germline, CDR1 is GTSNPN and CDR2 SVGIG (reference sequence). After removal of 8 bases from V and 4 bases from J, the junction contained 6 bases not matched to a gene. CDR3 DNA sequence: TGTGCCGGGGGGACTAGCGGGGGGAGGTACGAGCAGTACTTC. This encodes CAGGTSGGRYEQYF.